This is a list of T cell receptor beta chains from one sample in a study of T cells after yellow fever vaccination. In TCRdb, the 5' RACE reads were re-called with MiXCR into one record per CDR3 protein. The sample has a few hundred thousand distinct CDR3 sequences; roughly 3.5% are singletons. Material: PBMCs, obtained on the day of the yellow fever booster vaccination. The receptor set was obtained from a man aged 18 to 35 who received the YFV17D yellow fever vaccine. The conserved cysteine and the conserved F or W are not part of the CDR3 here.

TRBV4-3	TRBJ2-7	ASSQAPQDRIQY
TRBV9	TRBJ2-2	ASRTDTGELF
TRBV6-2/TRBV6-3	TRBJ1-1	ASSYIGEWSDTEAF
TRBV27	TRBJ1-2	ASSISGYMRPYGYT
TRBV20-1	TRBJ2-2	SARPSGGSPGELF
TRBV4-1	TRBJ1-4	ASSQVNEKLF
TRBV30	TRBJ2-3	AGDTRRTQY
TRBV29-1	TRBJ2-5	SVEDRAAEGETQY
TRBV5-1	TRBJ1-2	ASSLRGQDYGYT
TRBV7-2	TRBJ2-3	ASSSSRDTQY
TRBV7-8	TRBJ2-7	ASSLGTGASYEQY
TRBV7-9	TRBJ2-6	ASSLMGAGANVLT
TRBV5-5	TRBJ2-5	ASSLGAGRGETQY
TRBV2	TRBJ1-5	ASQGQSFHQPQH
TRBV6-6	TRBJ2-5	ASSWGQGAQETQY
TRBV7-8	TRBJ2-2	ASSLRGWNTGELF
TRBV7-2	TRBJ2-5	ASSLRASRQETQY
TRBV11-2	TRBJ1-2	ASSDDGLYGYT
TRBV4-3	TRBJ1-2	ASSQGRGPGYT
TRBV7-9	TRBJ2-1	ASSLGSFSEQF
TRBV18	TRBJ2-3	ASSTGLAGSEQY
TRBV24-1	TRBJ1-5	ATSDSGRGSNQPQH
TRBV28	TRBJ1-5	ASSHAGPSNQPQH
TRBV19	TRBJ2-2	ASRRLAGGTGELF
TRBV7-9	TRBJ2-1	ASPLQGALTNEQF
TRBV20-1	TRBJ2-3	SARGPFTDTQY
TRBV5-1	TRBJ1-2	ASSLMPGVDTNYGYT